One T cell receptor (beta chain) is described in this entry. Its antigen is currently unknown. The data belong to a study of response to subunit inactivated influenza vaccine. Findings of the study overall: Few new T cells, the authors suggested, are recruited by each seasonal influenza vaccination.

TCRdb passed the RT-PCR reads through MiXCR, listing each CDR3 protein once. The sample lists hundreds of thousands of distinct CDR3 sequences; approximately 15% were seen once. CDR1 is LNHNV, CDR2 YYDKDF, per germline (reference sequence). The V end was cut by 2 bases, the J end by 0 bases, with 17 bases between. This CDR3 has 17 residues. This material consisted of PBMCs from blood, taken approximately 15 days before vaccination. The source of this sequence is a man aged 50-60 years who received an inactivated influenza vaccine. V gene TRBV15 combines with J gene TRBJ2-7; D tentatively fits TRBD1 or TRBD2 (5 bases each). The chain's CDR3 is CATSRLRGTLSSYEQYF. CDR3 in DNA: TGTGCCACCAGCAGATTGAGGGGAACACTGAGCTCCTACGAGCAGTACTTC.